This T cell receptor (beta chain) was recorded in a study of blood T cells in healthy people across ages. This clonotype was counted between two and nine times. Germline V gene lookup returns CDR1 SGDLS and CDR2 YYNGEE. Between the trimmed V and J ends, which lost 0 bases and 2 bases, there was a span of 10 bases. The CDR3 extends over 15 amino acids. Primers used in a second PCR of about 7 to 11 cycles were a sample-barcoded 5' primer and a J-beta primer mix. A 12-random-nucleotide template-switch adaptor tagged each cDNA molecule. Paired-end reads containing CDR3 totaled no fewer than 2.5 million for each sample. MiXCR, applied by TCRdb to the 5' RACE reads, yields one record per CDR3 protein. The data contain approximately 580,000 distinct CDR3 sequences, about 24% of them seen just once; the ten biggest clones take up roughly 10%. This same sample was also taken into another study, of T cells of mothers and their children. That report adds: The study found slightly higher but non-significant overlap in related versus unrelated mother-child pairs.

The receptor was derived from a boy between 10 and 17 years old in good health. The chain has TRBV9 and TRBJ2-3; D is unclear. The sequenced sample was blood. CDR3 amino acids: CASSVDHSPTDTQYF. The DNA for the CDR3 is TGTGCCAGCAGCGTAGATCACAGCCCCACAGATACGCAGTATTTT. The full variable domain, with the rest looked up from reference TRBV9 and TRBJ2-3, is DSGVTQTPKHLITATGQRVTLRCSPRSGDLSVYWYQQSLDQGLQFLIQYYNGEERAKGNILERFSAQQFPDLHSELNLSSLELGDSALYFCASSVDHSPTDTQYFGPGTRLTVL.